This is a list of T cell receptor beta chains from one sample in a study of T-cell reconstitution after alpha-beta-depleted transplantation in children. TCRdb re-called the PCR reads with MiXCR, one entry per CDR3 protein. The sample carries 500,000 to 600,000 distinct CDR3 sequences, over 25% recorded once. This sample comprised PBMCs, obtained before TCRalphabeta/CD19-depleted stem cell transplant. Source of these receptors: a boy younger than two with Wiskott-Aldrich syndrome, due to receive a stem cell transplant. Both conserved end residues are trimmed from each CDR3. Only part of the rows carry a size: once, few, many, or a class if the clone is expanded.

V	size	CDR3
TRBV5-1	-	ASSLGIESEQF
TRBV30	few	AWSVRGTYGYT
TRBV6-6	-	ASSYSNRRTIY
TRBV6-1	-	ASSEVVLVVDEQF
TRBV5-5	-	ASSLTLAVQETQY
TRBV20-1	-	SARLPGQATDTQY
TRBV9	-	ASSVAGEVSYNEQF
TRBV5-1	-	ASSLSGLINEKLF
TRBV5-1	-	ASSSNPSFQGNYEQY
TRBV27	few	ASSSRRRYEQY